The rows below give T cell receptor beta chains drawn from one sample of a study of cytomegalovirus exposure and HLA in healthy donors. Using immunoSEQ multiplex PCR, the repertoire was profiled, and TCRdb retains in-frame clones only, with some absent. Of fewer than 90,000 clones listed, about three quarters were seen once; the top ten hold nearly 2.5%. Specimen: PBMCs. The receptor source for this set is a male donor in good health and CMV-seropositive. The CDR3 runs from the conserved cysteine through the conserved F or W. D genes are given only for firm matches. A clone size is listed for some rows: how often the clone was seen (once, few, many), or a class if it is expanded.

J | V | length | D | size | CDR3 | DNA
TRBJ2-7 | TRBV27 | 14 | TRBD1 | NA | CASSSLQGENEQYF | TGTGCCAGCAGTTCGCTACAGGGGGAGAACGAGCAGTACTTC
TRBJ1-6 | TRBV6-6 | 16 | TRBD1 | NA | CASSYKMGQGDSPLHF | TGTGCCAGCAGTTATAAAATGGGACAGGGAGATTCACCCCTCCACTTT
TRBJ1-2 | TRBV6-1 | 13 | NA | NA | CASSETGIYGYTF | TGTGCCAGCAGTGAAACAGGCATCTATGGCTACACCTTC
TRBJ2-1 | TRBV29-1 | 15 | NA | NA | CSGHLQGSSYNEQFF | TGCAGCGGACATCTCCAGGGGAGCTCCTACAATGAGCAGTTCTTC
TRBJ2-1 | TRBV19 | 15 | TRBD2 | NA | CASRNGTSGRSEQFF | TGTGCCAGTAGAAACGGGACTAGCGGGAGGAGTGAGCAGTTCTTC
TRBJ2-3 | TRBV7-9 | 17 | NA | NA | CASSSPQQGWHQDTQYF | TGTGCCAGCAGCTCACCTCAGCAGGGTTGGCATCAAGATACGCAGTATTTT
TRBJ2-7 | TRBV15 | 13 | NA | NA | CATSKSQAYEQYF | TGTGCCACCAGCAAAAGCCAAGCCTACGAGCAGTACTTC
TRBJ2-1 | TRBV2 | 14 | NA | NA | CASSYLAAYNEQFF | TGTGCCAGCAGCTACCTAGCAGCCTACAATGAGCAGTTCTTC
TRBJ1-5 | TRBV19 | 12 | NA | NA | CASSLRNQPQHF | TGTGCCAGTAGTCTAAGAAATCAGCCCCAGCATTTT
TRBJ2-1 | TRBV4-2 | 17 | TRBD2 | NA | CASSQDYSGNSYNEQFF | TGTGCCAGCAGCCAAGATTATAGCGGGAACTCCTACAATGAGCAGTTCTTC
TRBJ2-1 | TRBV4-3 | 16 | TRBD2 | NA | CASSQDQAGVNNEQFF | TGCGCCAGCAGCCAAGATCAGGCGGGAGTCAACAATGAGCAGTTCTTC
TRBJ2-7 | TRBV29-1 | 12 | TRBD1 | NA | CSVGTGLYEQYF | TGCAGCGTTGGGACAGGACTCTACGAGCAGTACTTC
TRBJ2-7 | TRBV4-1 | 14 | TRBD1 | NA | CASSGTGGIYEQYF | TGCGCCAGCAGTGGGACAGGGGGTATCTACGAGCAGTACTTC
TRBJ2-2 | TRBV15 | 15 | TRBD2 | few | CATSRDTAGAGELFF | TGTGCCACCAGCAGAGATACCGCGGGGGCCGGGGAGCTGTTTTTT
TRBJ2-1 | TRBV7-3 | 14 | NA | NA | CASSPGSLDGEQFF | TGTGCCAGCAGCCCAGGCTCCCTGGATGGAGAGCAGTTCTTC
TRBJ1-4 | TRBV19 | 13 | NA | once | CASSRGGSEKLFF | TGTGCCAGTTCAAGGGGAGGCAGTGAAAAACTGTTTTTT
TRBJ1-2 | TRBV12-5 | 14 | TRBD1 | NA | CASGSGQGDYGYTF | TGTGCTAGTGGTTCAGGACAGGGGGACTATGGCTACACCTTC
TRBJ2-1 | TRBV7-9 | 14 | NA | NA | CASDFVSSYNEQFF | TGTGCCAGCGATTTCGTGAGCTCCTACAATGAGCAGTTCTTC